Listed here are 10 T cell receptor beta chains from one sample, sequenced in a study of T cell changes during pregnancy in multiple sclerosis. Profiling relied on immunoSEQ multiplex PCR, and the TCRdb table lists in-frame clones only, not all of them. This sample has tens of thousands of clones, with roughly 91% found just once. The specimen comprised peripheral blood, sampled in the third trimester of pregnancy. All receptors derive from a female donor in good health, enrolled as a control in a pregnancy study.

The chain is built from TRBV5-1 and TRBJ1-1; 9 bases fit TRBD1. Germline CDR1 SGHRS, CDR2 YFSETQ. V trimming: 3 bases; J trimming: 3 bases; junction bases outside the gene matches: 6. The CDR3 runs to 15 residues. The CDR3 region is CASSWSGQGYTEAFF. CDR3 DNA: TGCGCCAGCAGCTGGTCCGGACAGGGGTACACTGAAGCTTTCTTT.

This chain joins TRBV27 and TRBJ2-7; TRBD1 is a possible D gene (6 bases). This CDR3 region has 14 residues. V dropped 5 bases and J dropped 6 bases, with 17 bases sitting between them. In germline, CDR1 is MNHEY, CDR2 SMNVEV (reference sequence). The CDR3 DNA follows: TGTGCCAGCAGTACCTACAGGGTGGTGGGCGAGCAGTACTTC. As protein: CASSTYRVVGEQYF.

The rearrangement links TRBV9 to TRBJ1-5; D possibly corresponds to TRBD1 (5 bases). The V and J ends lost 0 bases and 7 bases respectively, with 11 bases between them. Germline CDR1 reads SGDLS; CDR2 reads YYNGEE. The length of the CDR3 is 14 residues. The CDR3 DNA follows: TGTGCCAGCAGCGTAGACGGGGGTTTGCAGCCCCAGCATTTT. Its translation: CASSVDGGLQPQHF.

V is TRBV15 and J is TRBJ2-7; no reliable D call. Germline loops: CDR1 LNHNV, CDR2 YYDKDF (reference sequence). Trimming removed 0 bases at V and 7 bases at J, with 10 bases between. The CDR3 has 13 residues. DNA for the CDR3: TGTGCCACCAGCAGAGATCCGGGTAAGGAGCAGTACTTC. It yields the protein CATSRDPGKEQYF.

The gene calls are TRBV11-3 and TRBJ2-2; D might be TRBD2 (6 bases). The CDR3 length is 14 residues. The ends were cut back, 6 bases at V and 4 bases at J, with 12 bases in the middle. The germline V gene has CDR1 SGHNT and CDR2 YENEEA. CDR3 DNA: TGTGCCAGCAGTATTTCCGGGGGCACCGGGGAGCTGTTTTTT. Translating it yields CASSISGGTGELFF.

V is TRBV6-4 and J is TRBJ2-3; 10 bases fit TRBD2. The CDR3 extends over 17 amino acids. Unmatched junction bases numbered 10, after V lost 3 bases and J lost 4 bases. Germline CDR1 reads MRHNA; CDR2 reads SNTAGT. CDR3 coding DNA: TGTGCCAGCAGTGAGGTAGCCAGCGGGGGGGATGCAGATACGCAGTATTTT. Translated, it gives CASSEVASGGDADTQYF.

This chain connects TRBV7-9 to TRBJ1-5; D is perhaps TRBD1 (5 bases). V was cut by 5 bases and J by 6 bases, with 17 bases left in between. The CDR3 totals 15 residues. Per the germline V gene, CDR1 is SEHNR and CDR2 is FQNEAQ (reference sequence). The CDR3 nucleotides read TGTGCCAGCAGCCGCGGAGGGGCAGGGCTTCAGCCCCAGCATTTT. It specifies CASSRGGAGLQPQHF.

The rearrangement uses TRBV2 and TRBJ1-1; the D gene is possibly TRBD1 (5 bases). CDR1 is SNHLY, CDR2 FYNNEI, per germline. This CDR3 is built from 14 residues. V dropped 6 bases and J dropped 0 bases, with 11 bases sitting between them. The CDR3 region has the DNA TGTGCCAGCAGATCCAGGGACTTGAACACTGAAGCTTTCTTT. It specifies CASRSRDLNTEAFF.

The rearrangement joins TRBV14 to TRBJ1-6; the match to TRBD1 covers 7 bases. Germline V lookup: CDR1 SGHDN, CDR2 FVKESK. The CDR3 contains 14 residues. J lost 8 bases, V lost 5 bases, and 6 bases had no gene match. The CDR3 loop is CASSLGQLYSPLHF. The CDR3 region has the DNA TGTGCCAGCAGCTTGGGACAGTTATATTCACCCCTCCACTTT.

The chain joins TRBV28 to TRBJ1-5, with a weak D call TRBD1 (6 bases). Trimming removed 6 bases at V and 5 bases at J, with 14 bases between. CDR1 is MDHEN and CDR2 is SYDVKM in the germline V gene. The CDR3 consists of 14 residues. The CDR3 DNA is TGTGCCAGCAGCTCGACAGGTTCTTATCAGCCCCAGCATTTT. Amino acid sequence: CASSSTGSYQPQHF.